The source of this TCR beta chain is a study of cytomegalovirus exposure and HLA in healthy donors. 13 Jbeta primers and 60 Vbeta primers were used for the PCR. TCRdb's copy holds only in-frame clones and misses some; the assay was immunoSEQ multiplex PCR. This sample carries some 120,000 clones, around four fifths of them seen once, and the ten largest clones take 2.1%. Remarks on this clone: Its specificity is not known.

V lost 0 bases and J 1 base, leaving 6 bases between the germline ends. The CDR3 has 14 residues. Germline V lookup: CDR1 LNHNV, CDR2 YYDKDF (reference sequence). Donors were nominally healthy when sampled, though unrecorded immune exposures were likely. Overall study results and limits: Some V segments, including TRBV6-2 and TRBV6-3, were excluded as indistinguishable. A later analysis found most CMV-associated TCR beta chains apparently HLA-restricted. In a later analysis, at a false discovery rate of 0.05, 15,000 to 20,000 TCR beta sequences were associated with HLA alleles.

The clonotype comes from a middle-aged woman in good health and CMV-seropositive. The source material was PBMCs. V gene TRBV15 combines with J gene TRBJ1-1; D may be TRBD1 (5 bases). This CDR3 reads CATSRDTGNTEAFF. Here the CDR3 DNA reads TGTGCCACCAGCAGAGACACAGGGAACACTGAAGCTTTCTTT.